This is a list of T cell receptor beta chains from one sample in a study of PD-1 blockade in classical Hodgkin lymphoma. Measured with immunoSEQ multiplex PCR; TCRdb has only the in-frame clones, and not every one. The sample lists about 22,000 clones, approximately 81% seen once, with less than 20% in the top ten. The sequencing used peripheral blood mononuclear cells (PBMCs), collected before the second cycle of nivolumab. These receptors came from a human donor with classical Hodgkin lymphoma. Each CDR3 is given without its conserved first and last residue.

TRBJ2-7 TRBV28 ASSLSSGSYEQY
TRBJ2-7 TRBV7-6 ASSYGGSYEQY
TRBJ1-2 TRBV7-9 ASSSITGYGYT
TRBJ1-2 TRBV6-1 ASGVADPIGYT
TRBJ2-3 TRBV2 ASSEQTALTDTQY
TRBJ2-7 TRBV28 ASSSPGDSNYEQY
TRBJ2-3 TRBV7-8 ASSLGLPGHQGTDTQY
TRBJ1-2 TRBV4-2 ASSQDQGADYGYT
TRBJ1-4 TRBV18 ASSDLGSPNEKLF
TRBJ2-3 TRBV19 ASSIGSETDTQY
TRBJ1-6 TRBV5-1 ASSLYRVGDSPLH
TRBJ2-1 TRBV7-9 ASSLVRGYYNEQF
TRBJ1-6 TRBV28 ASTSDRSPLH
TRBJ1-2 TRBV5-1 ASSLSATYGYT
TRBJ2-7 TRBV19 ASSDRGSSYEQY
TRBJ2-5 TRBV28 ASSLFGSGSQETQY
TRBJ1-5 TRBV6-4 ASSDGYGAPQH
TRBJ2-3 TRBV5-1 ASSQGRGGAEDTQY
TRBJ1-1 TRBV10-3 AISDLDGHLNTEAF
TRBJ2-3 TRBV7-6 ASSPTGSSGVQY
TRBJ1-1 TRBV5-1 ASSLLVRNTEAF
TRBJ1-2 TRBV2 ASTRTGGYT
TRBJ2-5 TRBV2 ASSRQETQY
TRBJ2-3 TRBV19 ASSIKGALNTQY
TRBJ2-2 TRBV7-2 ASSPSTGELF
TRBJ2-3 TRBV6-4 ASSVDSRTDTQY
TRBJ2-2 TRBV6-5 ASKPGRWNTGELF
TRBJ1-2 TRBV19 ASSTLQGRINYGYT
TRBJ2-3 TRBV6-5 ASSFRGLAPDTQY
TRBJ2-3 TRBV9 ASSVESRASGGCGDTQY
TRBJ2-1 TRBV9 ASSVSPDVNEQF
TRBJ2-5 TRBV27 ASGRTSDETQY
TRBJ1-1 TRBV19 ASSIRQGNTEAF
TRBJ2-7 TRBV25-1 ASGGTYEQY
TRBJ1-3 TRBV5-6 ASSLVGTGNTIY
TRBJ1-2 TRBV5-1 ASSLTSSPYGYT
TRBJ1-2 TRBV6-1 ASSEMYRGANYGYT
TRBJ2-3 TRBV18 ASSMDRVVTDTQY
TRBJ1-4 TRBV6-6 ASSYPVEAYNEKLF
TRBJ1-2 TRBV11-3 ASSLDRLGYGYT
TRBJ2-3 TRBV15 ATSIEGTRLKRTDTQY
TRBJ2-7 TRBV7-9 ASSFEPGLSYEQY
TRBJ1-1 TRBV6-1 ASGGVLNTEAF
TRBJ2-1 TRBV29-1 SVEGRFGKF
TRBJ2-7 TRBV19 ASSSRTGGGSTLGEQY
TRBJ2-3 TRBV5-1 ASSLGPGQTDTQY